This note documents a single T cell receptor (beta chain) sequence. Its specificity is not known. This sample stems from a study of cytomegalovirus exposure and HLA in healthy donors. The overall study: The 130 or so validation repertoires, a later analysis reported, used the same platform as the 650 to 800 repertoires from the first cohort. Study-level findings and limits: The classifier, whose performance was assessed in both the original and validation cohorts, reportedly diagnosed cytomegalovirus status with high specificity and sensitivity.

Germline V gene data show CDR1 as MNHEY and CDR2 as SMNVEV (reference sequence). This CDR3 comprises 13 residues. V lost 3 bases, J lost 8 bases, and 11 bases lay in between. Sequencing used immunoSEQ multiplex PCR; TCRdb keeps in-frame clones, though not all of them. The sample consists of tens of thousands of clones, approximately 90% of them appearing once. The sequencing input was PBMCs. V gene TRBV27 combines with J gene TRBJ2-1; D perhaps matches TRBD2 (6 bases). The TCR was taken from a woman under 30 in good health and CMV-seropositive. The CDR3 loop reads CASSFRERDEQFF. CDR3 DNA: TGTGCCAGCAGTTTCCGGGAGAGGGATGAGCAGTTCTTC.